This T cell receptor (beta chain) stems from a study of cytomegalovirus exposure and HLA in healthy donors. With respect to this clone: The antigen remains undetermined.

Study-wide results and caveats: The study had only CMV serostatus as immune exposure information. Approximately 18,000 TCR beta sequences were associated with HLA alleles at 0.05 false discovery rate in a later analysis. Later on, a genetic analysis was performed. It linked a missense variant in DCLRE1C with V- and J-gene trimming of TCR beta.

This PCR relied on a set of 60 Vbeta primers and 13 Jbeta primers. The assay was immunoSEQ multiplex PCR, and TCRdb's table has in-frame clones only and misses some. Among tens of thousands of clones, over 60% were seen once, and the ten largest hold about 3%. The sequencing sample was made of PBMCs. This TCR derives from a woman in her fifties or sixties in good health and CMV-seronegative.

The CDR3 DNA reads as TGTGCCAGCAGCTCAGGACAGGGGGCGAGGACTGAAGCTTTCTTT. Its protein product is CASSSGQGARTEAFF. V is TRBV7-3 and J is TRBJ1-1; 11 bases map to TRBD1. Germline trimming cut 4 bases from V and 5 bases from J; bases unmatched to any gene: 6. The germline gives CDR1 SGHTA, CDR2 FQGTGA. The CDR3 length is 15 residues. The whole variable domain, filled in from reference TRBV7-3 and TRBJ1-1, reads GAGVSQTPSNKVTEKGKYVELRCDPISGHTALYWYRQSLGQGPEFLIYFQGTGAADDSGLPNDRFFAVRPEGSVSTLKIQRTERGDSAVYLCASSSGQGARTEAFFGQGTRLTVV.